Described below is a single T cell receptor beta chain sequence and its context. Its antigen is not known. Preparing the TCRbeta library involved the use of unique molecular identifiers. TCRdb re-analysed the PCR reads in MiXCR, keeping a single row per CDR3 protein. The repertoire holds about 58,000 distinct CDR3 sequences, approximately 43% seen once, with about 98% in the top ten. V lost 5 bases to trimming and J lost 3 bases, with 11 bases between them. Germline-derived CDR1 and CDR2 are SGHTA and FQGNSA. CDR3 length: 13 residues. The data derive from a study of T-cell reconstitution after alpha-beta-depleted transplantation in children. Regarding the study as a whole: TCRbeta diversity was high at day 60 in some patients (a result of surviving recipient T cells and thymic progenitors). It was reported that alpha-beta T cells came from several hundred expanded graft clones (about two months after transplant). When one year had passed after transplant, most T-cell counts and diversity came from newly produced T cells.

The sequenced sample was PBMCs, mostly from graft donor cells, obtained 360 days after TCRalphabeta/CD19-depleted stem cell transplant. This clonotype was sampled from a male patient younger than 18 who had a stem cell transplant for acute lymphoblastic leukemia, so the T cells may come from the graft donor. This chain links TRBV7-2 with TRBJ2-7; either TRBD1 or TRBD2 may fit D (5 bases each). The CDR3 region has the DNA TGTGCCAGCAGCACCCGGGACCGCTACGAGCAGTACTTC. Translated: CASSTRDRYEQYF.